Below, 12 T cell receptor beta chains from the same sample are listed, as sequenced in a study of T cells in localized non-small cell lung cancer. Profiled with immunoSEQ multiplex PCR; TCRdb holds only in-frame clones, not every one. The table includes 23,000 or so clones, 92% detected once. Sequencing was performed on peripheral blood, taken before any cancer treatment. The receptors come from a man between 40 and 70 years old with stage III squamous cell lung carcinoma.

The genes are TRBV29-1 and TRBJ2-1, with TRBD1 matching 7 bases. Trimming took 7 bases from V and 2 from J; bases not matched to a gene: 11. CDR1 and CDR2 from the germline V gene are SQVTM and ANQGSEA. This CDR3 is 15 amino acids long. The CDR3, as DNA: TGCAGCGGAGTACAGGGGTCTACGACCTACAATGAGCAGTTCTTC. Its translation: CSGVQGSTTYNEQFF.

The chain combines TRBV2 with TRBJ2-1; D is unclear. This CDR3 contains 14 residues. The V end was cut by 6 bases, the J end by 0 bases, with 9 bases between. From germline, CDR1 is SNHLY and CDR2 FYNNEI. The chain's CDR3 is CASSGFNSYNEQFF. CDR3 sequence (DNA): TGTGCCAGCAGCGGCTTTAACTCCTACAATGAGCAGTTCTTC.

V and J are TRBV11-2 and TRBJ1-1, with a tentative D call TRBD1 (5 bases). CDR3 length equals 15 residues. V shed 5 bases and J shed 3 bases, with 16 bases lying between them. Per germline, CDR1 SGHAT and CDR2 FQNNGV. CDR3 in amino acids: CASSNRGLSDTEAFF. Here the CDR3 DNA reads TGTGCCAGCAGCAACCGGGGGTTGAGTGACACTGAAGCTTTCTTT. Supplemented by reference TRBV11-2 and TRBJ1-1, the full variable domain reads EAGVAQSPRYKIIEKRQSVAFWCNPISGHATLYWYQQILGQGPKLLIQFQNNGVVDDSQLPKDRFSAERLKGVDSTLKIQPAKLEDSAVYLCASSNRGLSDTEAFFGQGTRLTVV.

The J gene is TRBJ1-1, the V gene TRBV6-6; D gene uncertain. Germline V gives CDR1 MNHNY, CDR2 SVGAGI (reference sequence). CDR3 length: 14 amino acids. Trimming removed 8 bases from V and 4 bases from J, with 17 bases in between. The CDR3 bases are TGTGCCAGCCAACAATACGTGGGGAGCACTGAAGCTTTCTTT. Translated: CASQQYVGSTEAFF.

CDR3 protein: CAISRDLSEQFF. The DNA of the CDR3 is TGTGCCATCAGCCGGGACTTGAGTGAGCAGTTCTTC. The rearrangement joins TRBV10-3 to TRBJ2-1; D might be TRBD2 (6 bases). V lost 6 bases to trimming and J lost 9 bases, with 12 bases between them. Per germline, CDR1 ENHRY and CDR2 SYGVKD. This CDR3 contains 12 residues.

The CDR3 region is CASGTGGNTEAFF. As DNA, the CDR3 is TGTGCCAGTGGGACAGGGGGGAACACTGAAGCTTTCTTT. The gene calls are TRBV19 and TRBJ1-1, with 11 positions matching TRBD1. In germline, CDR1 is LNHDA, CDR2 SQIVND (reference sequence). The ends lost 8 bases at V and 1 base at J; junction bases unmatched: 0. The CDR3 extends over 13 amino acids.

The V call is TRBV19, the J call TRBJ1-5; weak D call: TRBD1 (6 bases). The CDR3 is 17 amino acids. Germline V CDR1 and CDR2: LNHDA, SQIVND (reference sequence). V lost 7 bases and J 6 bases, leaving 25 bases between the germline ends. The CDR3 DNA sequence: TGTGCCAGTACCGGAATCCCGGGACAAATAATTGGTCAGCCCCAGCATTTT. The encoded protein is CASTGIPGQIIGQPQHF.

The CDR3 region has the DNA TGTGCCAGCAGTTACCCCACAGGGGGCGGTTCCGGGGAGCTGTTTTTT. The encoded protein is CASSYPTGGGSGELFF. V usage is TRBV6-5 and J usage is TRBJ2-2; 9 bases line up with TRBD1. In germline, CDR1 is MNHEY, CDR2 SVGAGI. The CDR3 is made up of 16 amino acids. The ends lost 2 bases at V and 6 bases at J; junction bases unmatched: 7.

The chain employs TRBV5-4 and TRBJ2-3; 8 bases agree with TRBD2. The CDR3 is 16 residues long. Germline values: CDR1 SGHNT, CDR2 YYREEE (reference sequence). V dropped 2 bases and J dropped 0; count of bases not matched to a gene: 5. The CDR3 DNA is TGTGCCAGCAGCTTCAAGCGGGGGCTCAGCACAGATACGCAGTATTTT. Encoded protein: CASSFKRGLSTDTQYF.

The chain uses TRBV4-2 and TRBJ2-7; unclear D gene. The CDR3 is 15 amino acids. Germline V gene data show CDR1 as LGHNA and CDR2 as YNFKEQ. Trimming removed 1 base at V and 6 bases at J, with 16 bases between. CDR3 DNA: TGTGCCAGCAGCCAAGGGGCAGCCCCCGTCGGCGAGCAGTACTTC. This gives the protein CASSQGAAPVGEQYF.

This rearrangement joins TRBV28 to TRBJ1-6; TRBD1 matches 11 bases. CDR1 is MDHEN, CDR2 SYDVKM, per germline. V trimming: 4 bases; J trimming: 7 bases; junction bases outside the gene matches: 9. The CDR3 has 17 residues. In DNA, the CDR3 is TGTGCCAGCAGTTCTGAAGCCGGGACAGGGGGGAATTCACCCCTCCACTTT. This translates into CASSSEAGTGGNSPLHF.

The CDR3 region is CASSLSGVTNTGELFF. CDR3 coding DNA: TGTGCCAGCAGCTTAAGTGGAGTAACGAACACCGGGGAGCTGTTTTTT. The rearrangement uses TRBV7-3 and TRBJ2-2; D uncertain. The germline gives CDR1 SGHTA, CDR2 FQGTGA. This CDR3 contains 16 residues. V gave up 1 base and J gave up 0 bases, with 9 bases separating them.